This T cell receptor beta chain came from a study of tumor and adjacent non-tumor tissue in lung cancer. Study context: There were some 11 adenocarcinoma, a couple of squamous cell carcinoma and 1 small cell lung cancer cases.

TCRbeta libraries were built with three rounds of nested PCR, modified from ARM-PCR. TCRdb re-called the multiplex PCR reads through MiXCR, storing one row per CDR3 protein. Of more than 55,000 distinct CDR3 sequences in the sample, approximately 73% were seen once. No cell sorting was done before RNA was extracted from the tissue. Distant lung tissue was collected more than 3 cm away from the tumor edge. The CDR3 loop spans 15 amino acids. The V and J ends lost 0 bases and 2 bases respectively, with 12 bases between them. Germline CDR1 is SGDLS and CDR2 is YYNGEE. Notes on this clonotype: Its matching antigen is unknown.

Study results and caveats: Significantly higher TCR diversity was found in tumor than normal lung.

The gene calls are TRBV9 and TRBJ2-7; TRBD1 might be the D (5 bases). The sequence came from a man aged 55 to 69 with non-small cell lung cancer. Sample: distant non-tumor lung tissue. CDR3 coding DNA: TGTGCCAGCAGCGTAGGGGGCAGGGTACCCTACGAGCAGTACTTC. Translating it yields CASSVGGRVPYEQYF.